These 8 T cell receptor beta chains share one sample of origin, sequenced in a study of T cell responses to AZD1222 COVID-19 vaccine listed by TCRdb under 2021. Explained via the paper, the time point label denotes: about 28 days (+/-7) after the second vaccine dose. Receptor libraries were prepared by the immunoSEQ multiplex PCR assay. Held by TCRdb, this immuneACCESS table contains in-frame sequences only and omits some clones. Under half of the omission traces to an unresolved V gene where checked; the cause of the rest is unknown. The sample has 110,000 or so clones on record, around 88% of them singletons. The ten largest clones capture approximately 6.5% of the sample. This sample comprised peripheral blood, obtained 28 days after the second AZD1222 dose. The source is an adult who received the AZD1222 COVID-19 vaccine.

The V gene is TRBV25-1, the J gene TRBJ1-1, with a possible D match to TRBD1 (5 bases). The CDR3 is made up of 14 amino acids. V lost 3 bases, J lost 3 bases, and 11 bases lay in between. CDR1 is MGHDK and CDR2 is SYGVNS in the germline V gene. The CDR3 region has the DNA TGTGCCAGCAGTGAGGGGGGGTGCTACACTGAAGCTTTCTTT. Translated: CASSEGGCYTEAFF. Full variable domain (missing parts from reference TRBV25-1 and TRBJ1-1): EADIYQTPRYLVIGTGKKITLECSQTMGHDKMYWYQQDPGMELHLIHYSYGVNSTEKGDLSSESTVSRIRTEHFPLTLESARPSHTSQYLCASSEGGCYTEAFFGQGTRLTVV.

CDR3 amino acids: CAWSETGDTGELFF. Written as DNA, the CDR3 is TGTGCCTGGAGTGAAACAGGGGACACCGGGGAGCTGTTTTTT. V usage is TRBV30 and J usage is TRBJ2-2; 7 nucleotides match TRBD1. CDR3 size: 14 residues. Germline lookup yields CDR1 GTSNPN and CDR2 SVGIG (reference sequence). Trimming cost V 1 base and J 3 bases; bases outside gene matches: 2.

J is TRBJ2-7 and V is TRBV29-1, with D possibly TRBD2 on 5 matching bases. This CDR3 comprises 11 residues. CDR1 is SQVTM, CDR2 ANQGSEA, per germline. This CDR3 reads CRSGISNEQYF. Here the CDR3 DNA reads TGCCGTTCGGGGATTTCCAACGAGCAGTACTTC.

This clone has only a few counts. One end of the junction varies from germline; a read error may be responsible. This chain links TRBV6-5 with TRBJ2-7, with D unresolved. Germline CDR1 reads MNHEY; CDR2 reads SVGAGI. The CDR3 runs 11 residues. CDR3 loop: CASSHSYEQYF. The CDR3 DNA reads TGTGCCAGCAGTCACTCCTACGAGCAGTACTTC.

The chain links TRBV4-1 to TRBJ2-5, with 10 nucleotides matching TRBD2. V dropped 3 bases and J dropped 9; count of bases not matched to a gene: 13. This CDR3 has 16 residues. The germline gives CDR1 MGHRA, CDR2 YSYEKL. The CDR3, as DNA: TGCGCCAGCAGCCACGGAAGGACTAGCGGTGTGGGGGCCCAGTACTTC. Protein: CASSHGRTSGVGAQYF.

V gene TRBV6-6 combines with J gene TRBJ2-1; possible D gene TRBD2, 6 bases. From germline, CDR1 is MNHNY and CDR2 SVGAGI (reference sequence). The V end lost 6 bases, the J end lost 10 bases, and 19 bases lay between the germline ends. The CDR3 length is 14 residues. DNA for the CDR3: TGTGCCAGCAGCCCTCACCTAGCGAGCGGCGAGCAGTTCTTC. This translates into CASSPHLASGEQFF.

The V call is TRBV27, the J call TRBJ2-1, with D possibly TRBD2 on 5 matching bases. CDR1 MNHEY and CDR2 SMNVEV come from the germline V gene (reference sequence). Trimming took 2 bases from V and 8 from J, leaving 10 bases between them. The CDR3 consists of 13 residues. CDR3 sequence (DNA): TGTGCCAGCAGTTTAGAGGGTTACGATGAGCAGTTCTTC. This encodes CASSLEGYDEQFF.

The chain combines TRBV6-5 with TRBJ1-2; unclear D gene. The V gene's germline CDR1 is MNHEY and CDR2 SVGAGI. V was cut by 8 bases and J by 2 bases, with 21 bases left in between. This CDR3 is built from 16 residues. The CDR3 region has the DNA TGTGCCAGCTCTTACTCCGTCGCGAGGGAGAACTATGGCTACACCTTC. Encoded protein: CASSYSVARENYGYTF.